This T cell receptor (beta chain) emerged from a study of cytomegalovirus exposure and HLA in healthy donors. Across the whole study: Early released data had about 85 million unique TCRs, all coming from HLA-typed donors.

This clone is deemed medium-sized by its frequency. The sample holds other DNA sequences that translate to the same CDR3. PCR was performed using 60 Vbeta and 13 Jbeta primers. Clones were read by immunoSEQ multiplex PCR, and TCRdb kept only the in-frame ones, dropping some. The table gives about 75,000 clones; the top ten clones make up more than 2.5% of it. The receptor comes from a man aged 40-55 years in good health and CMV-seronegative. The sequenced material came from PBMCs.

The CDR3 loop is CASSLQGANTEAFF. The CDR3 DNA sequence: TGCGCCAGCAGCTTACAGGGGGCTAACACTGAAGCTTTCTTT. V and J are TRBV5-1 and TRBJ1-1; 9 nucleotides agree with TRBD1. Losses at the gene ends were 2 bases for V and 2 bases for J; bases not matched to a gene: 1. Germline V gene data show CDR1 as SGHRS and CDR2 as YFSETQ. This CDR3 has 14 amino acids.